The 10 T cell receptor beta chains listed next were all sequenced from one sample in a study of T cells after yellow fever vaccination. MiXCR was run by TCRdb on the 5' RACE reads, yielding one entry per CDR3 protein. The data hold some 600,000 distinct CDR3 sequences, with more than 9% observed a single time. The sample consisted of PBMCs, taken on the day of the yellow fever booster vaccination. The receptors derive from a man younger than 45 who received the YFV17D yellow fever vaccine.

The chain employs TRBV5-5 and TRBJ2-1; possible D gene TRBD2, 5 bases. The V gene's germline CDR1 is SGHKS and CDR2 YYEKEE (reference sequence). Trimming shortened V by 10 bases and J by 10 bases, and 15 bases separated the two germline ends. The length of the CDR3 is 11 residues. Written as DNA, the CDR3 is TGTGCCTCCACTCGGGGAACAGAGCAGTTCTTC. Protein product: CASTRGTEQFF.

The sample holds a few counts of this clonotype. This chain uses TRBV6-5 with TRBJ2-2; TRBD2 might be the D (6 bases). V lost 2 bases and J 8 bases, leaving 9 bases between the germline ends. The CDR3 sequence is 13 residues long. Germline V CDR1 and CDR2: MNHEY, SVGAGI. CDR3 DNA sequence: TGTGCCAGCAGTTACCCGGGGAGGGGGGAGCTGTTTTTT. Translating gives CASSYPGRGELFF.

This clonotype occurred a few times. The rearrangement joins TRBV11-3 to TRBJ2-6, with D perhaps matching TRBD1 (5 bases). The germline gives CDR1 SGHNT, CDR2 YENEEA. The germline V and J ends were trimmed by 3 bases and 3 bases, with 12 bases remaining between them. The CDR3 runs to 16 residues. CDR3 protein: CASSFTGTSGANVLTF. CDR3 in DNA: TGTGCCAGCAGCTTCACAGGCACGAGTGGGGCCAACGTCCTGACTTTC.

The V call is TRBV7-3, the J call TRBJ2-2; 10 bases map to TRBD2. This CDR3 contains 15 residues. V shed 5 bases and J 6 bases; nucleotides not matched to a gene: 6. In germline, CDR1 is SGHTA, CDR2 FQGTGA. The CDR3 loop reads CASSRSGGAAGELFF. The CDR3 DNA reads TGTGCCAGCAGCAGAAGCGGGGGGGCCGCCGGGGAGCTGTTTTTT.

V gene TRBV29-1 combines with J gene TRBJ2-7; 12 positions match TRBD1. Trimming took 7 bases from V and 5 from J; bases not matched to a gene: 9. Germline-derived CDR1 and CDR2 are SQVTM and ANQGSEA. The CDR3 spans 14 residues. CDR3 loop: CSANGGTGGNEQYF. In nucleotides, the CDR3 is TGCAGCGCCAATGGAGGGACAGGGGGCAACGAGCAGTACTTC.

The chain couples TRBV4-3 to TRBJ2-3, with D maybe TRBD2 (5 bases). CDR1 is LGHNA, CDR2 YSLEER, per germline. The CDR3 is 15 residues long. V dropped 0 bases and J dropped 4 bases, with 11 bases sitting between them. The CDR3 here is CASSQEGSGADTQYF. In DNA, the CDR3 is TGCGCCAGCAGCCAAGAGGGGAGTGGGGCAGATACGCAGTATTTT.

This clonotype was observed once. The chain recombines TRBV4-2 with TRBJ2-7; 11 bases are a match to TRBD2. This CDR3 has 18 residues. V lost 4 bases, J lost 2 bases, and 13 bases stayed unmatched. Germline loops: CDR1 LGHNA, CDR2 YNFKEQ. CDR3 DNA: TGTGCCAGCAGCCCTGGAGGCGCTAGCGGGAGGAAGGCCTACGAGCAGTACTTC. Its protein is CASSPGGASGRKAYEQYF.

This clonotype came up a few times. The rearrangement joins TRBV3-1 to TRBJ2-7; D is possibly TRBD2 (6 bases). CDR3 length: 17 amino acids. Germline values: CDR1 LGHDT, CDR2 YNNKEL (reference sequence). V gave up 0 bases and J gave up 0 bases, with 15 bases separating them. CDR3 amino acids: CASSQEIGLLASYEQYF. CDR3 sequence (DNA): TGTGCCAGCAGCCAAGAAATCGGACTACTCGCCTCCTACGAGCAGTACTTC.

Comments on this clonotype: A clone one base away is much larger, so this may be a read error. The chain recombines TRBV7-9 with TRBJ2-2; no clear D. CDR1 SEHNR and CDR2 FQNEAQ come from the germline V gene (reference sequence). V was clipped by 1 base and J by 7 bases, with 7 bases between them. This CDR3 is 13 amino acids long. The CDR3 region is CASSLEVVGELFF. The CDR3 DNA follows: TGTGCCAGCAGCTTAGAAGTAGTCGGGGAGCTGTTTTTT.

This chain joins TRBV20-1 and TRBJ1-1, with D unresolved. The V and J ends lost 6 bases and 8 bases respectively, with 10 bases between them. The length of the CDR3 is 10 residues. Germline V gene sequence: CDR1 DFQATT, CDR2 SNEGSKA (reference sequence). CDR3 nucleotide sequence: TGCAGTGCCAATGAAGAGGAAGCTTTCTTT. The encoded protein is CSANEEEAFF.